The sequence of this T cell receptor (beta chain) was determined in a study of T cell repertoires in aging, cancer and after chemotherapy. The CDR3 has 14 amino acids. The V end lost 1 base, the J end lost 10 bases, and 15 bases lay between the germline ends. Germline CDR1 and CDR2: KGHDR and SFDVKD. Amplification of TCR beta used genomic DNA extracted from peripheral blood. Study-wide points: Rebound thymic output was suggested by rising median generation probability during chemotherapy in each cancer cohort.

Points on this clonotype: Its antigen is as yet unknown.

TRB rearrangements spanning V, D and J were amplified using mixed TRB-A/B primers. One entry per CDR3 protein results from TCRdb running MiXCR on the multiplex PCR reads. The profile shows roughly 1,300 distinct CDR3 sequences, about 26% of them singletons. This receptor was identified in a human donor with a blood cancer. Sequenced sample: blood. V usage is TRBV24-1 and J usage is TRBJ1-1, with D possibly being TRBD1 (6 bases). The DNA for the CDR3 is TGTGCCACCAGTGATTTACGGGGGGCGCGAGGAGCTTTCTTT. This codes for CATSDLRGARGAFF.